This passage covers 30 T cell receptor beta chains from one sample sequenced in a study of T cells after yellow fever vaccination. MiXCR was run by TCRdb on the 5' RACE reads, yielding one entry per CDR3 protein. The data contain approximately 250,000 distinct CDR3 sequences, approximately 3.8% of them seen just once; the ten biggest clones take up under 20%. Sequencing was performed on PBMCs, taken 15 days after the yellow fever booster vaccination. These TCRs come from a man younger than 35 who received the YFV17D yellow fever vaccine.

This clonotype was observed many times. The chain joins TRBV2 to TRBJ2-7; D might be TRBD2 (5 bases). Trimming cost V 8 bases and J 6 bases, with 17 bases left between them. Germline V lookup: CDR1 SNHLY, CDR2 FYNNEI. The length of the CDR3 is 13 residues. The DNA of the CDR3 is TGTGCCAGCTCTGCTGGGGAGACGACCGAGCAGTACTTC. This translates into CASSAGETTEQYF.

This clonotype has at least ten counts. The chain joins TRBV10-3 to TRBJ2-1, with 10 bases fitting TRBD1. The CDR3 length is 13 residues. From germline, CDR1 is ENHRY and CDR2 SYGVKD. Losses at the gene ends were 6 bases for V and 8 bases for J; bases not matched to a gene: 4. The CDR3 loop reads CAIRGTGDDEQFF. The CDR3 DNA reads as TGTGCCATCAGAGGGACAGGGGACGATGAGCAGTTCTTC.

This clonotype was detected many times. This chain uses TRBV12-3 or TRBV12-4 with TRBJ2-5; a weak D match, TRBD1 (6 bases). Between the trimmed V and J ends, which lost 6 bases and 2 bases, there was a span of 16 bases. The CDR3 covers 15 residues. Written as DNA, the CDR3 is TGTGCCAGCAGGCCTTCGACAGGAGGACAAGAGACCCAGTACTTC. Its protein product is CASRPSTGGQETQYF.

This clonotype was detected ten times or more. This chain joins TRBV7-8 and TRBJ1-1, with 7 positions matching TRBD1. Germline V lookup: CDR1 SGHVS, CDR2 FQNEAQ. The CDR3 covers 16 residues. Trimming took 1 base from V and 4 from J; bases not matched to a gene: 9. Here the CDR3 DNA reads TGTGCCAGCAGCTTAGTAGCTGGTCCAGGGGGCACTGAAGCTTTCTTT. Translating it yields CASSLVAGPGGTEAFF.

There are many counts of this clonotype. The chain has TRBV4-3 and TRBJ2-5; TRBD2 aligns across 7 bases. Germline V lookup: CDR1 LGHNA, CDR2 YSLEER. This CDR3 comprises 14 residues. V dropped 3 bases and J dropped 0; count of bases not matched to a gene: 1. This chain's CDR3 is CASSQGLHQETQYF. DNA for the CDR3: TGCGCCAGCAGCCAGGGACTACACCAAGAGACCCAGTACTTC.

This clonotype has at least ten counts. CDR3 amino acids: CASRGREGNQPQHF. CDR3 nucleotide sequence: TGTGCCTCAAGGGGCAGGGAAGGCAATCAGCCCCAGCATTTT. The chain carries TRBV19 and TRBJ1-5; the D gene is possibly TRBD1 (5 bases). Germline V gene sequence: CDR1 LNHDA, CDR2 SQIVND (reference sequence). The CDR3 spans 14 residues. V shed 11 bases and J shed 2 bases, with 16 bases lying between them.

This clonotype showed up many times. The V gene is TRBV20-1, the J gene TRBJ1-4; 11 bases fit TRBD1. V lost 5 bases, J lost 3 bases, and 5 bases stayed unmatched. Per the germline V gene, CDR1 is DFQATT and CDR2 is SNEGSKA (reference sequence). This CDR3 has 15 residues. CDR3 loop: CSAQDRGHSNEKLFF. In nucleotides, the CDR3 is TGCAGTGCTCAGGACAGGGGGCATTCTAATGAAAAACTGTTTTTT.

This clonotype was seen many times. The rearrangement joins TRBV7-2 to TRBJ2-3; 10 positions match TRBD2. V was pared by 4 bases and J by 2 bases, with 9 bases of the junction left unmatched. This CDR3 is 17 amino acids long. Germline V CDR1 and CDR2: SGHTA, FQGNSA. DNA of the CDR3: TGTGCCAGCAGCTCATCTGTAGCGGGGGGACTCACAGATACGCAGTATTTT. It is translated as CASSSSVAGGLTDTQYF.

There are many counts of this clonotype. The chain is built from TRBV24-1 and TRBJ2-5; TRBD1 matches at 7 bases. There are 15 residues in the CDR3. Looked up from germline, CDR1 is KGHDR and CDR2 is SFDVKD. Germline trimming cut 5 bases from V and 0 bases from J; bases unmatched to any gene: 5. Here the CDR3 reads CATSANTGDQETQYF. For the CDR3, the DNA is TGTGCCACCAGTGCAAATACAGGGGACCAAGAGACCCAGTACTTC.

This clonotype was observed a handful of times. This rearrangement joins TRBV12-3 or TRBV12-4 to TRBJ2-5; D is ambiguous. Trimming left V 5 bases short and J 11 bases short, with 18 bases between. CDR3 length equals 13 residues. The CDR3 here is CASSPPFLGPQYF. The CDR3 DNA reads TGTGCCAGCAGTCCCCCTTTTTTAGGGCCACAGTACTTC.

This clonotype has at least ten counts. This rearrangement joins TRBV15 to TRBJ1-3; tentative D call: TRBD1 (6 bases). The CDR3 spans 16 residues. V lost 0 bases to trimming and J lost 0 bases, with 9 bases between them. Per germline, CDR1 LNHNV and CDR2 YYDKDF (reference sequence). The CDR3 DNA sequence: TGTGCCACCAGCAGAGAAGGGACACCCTCTGGAAACACCATATATTTT. Translating it yields CATSREGTPSGNTIYF. The variable domain in full, completed from reference TRBV15 and TRBJ1-3, reads DAMVIQNPRYQVTQFGKPVTLSCSQTLNHNVMYWYQQKSSQAPKLLFHYYDKDFNNEADTPDNFQSRRPNTSFCFLDIRSPGLGDTAMYLCATSREGTPSGNTIYFGEGSWLTVV.

This clonotype was counted ten times or more. This sequence joins TRBV7-9 and TRBJ2-7; 10 nucleotides agree with TRBD2. There are 14 residues in the CDR3. J lost 2 bases, V lost 5 bases, and 3 bases had no gene match. CDR1 and CDR2 from the germline V gene are SEHNR and FQNEAQ (reference sequence). In DNA form, the CDR3 reads TGTGCCAGCAGCCGAAGCGGGGGGGCCTACGAGCAGTACTTC. Translation gives CASSRSGGAYEQYF.

This clonotype was detected many times. This rearrangement joins TRBV6-5 to TRBJ1-3; D unclear. Germline assignment: CDR1 MNHEY and CDR2 SVGAGI. The CDR3 is 16 amino acids. Deletions cut 0 bases from V and 2 bases from J, with 11 bases between. The CDR3 DNA sequence: TGTGCCAGCAGTTACTCAGGACCAGGCCCTGGAAACACCATATATTTT. Translation gives CASSYSGPGPGNTIYF.

At least ten counts were recorded for this clonotype. J is TRBJ2-5 and V is TRBV3-1; D gene uncertain. Per germline, CDR1 LGHDT and CDR2 YNNKEL (reference sequence). V lost 1 base and J 2 bases, leaving 2 bases between the germline ends. The CDR3 spans 12 residues. This chain's CDR3 is CASSQVQETQYF. The DNA for the CDR3 is TGTGCCAGCAGCCAAGTTCAAGAGACCCAGTACTTC.

The chain combines TRBV15 with TRBJ2-2; D perhaps matches TRBD1 (5 bases). Germline CDR1 reads LNHNV; CDR2 reads YYDKDF (reference sequence). The CDR3 is 14 residues long. V was trimmed by 0 bases and J by 6 bases, leaving 8 bases between them. CDR3 in DNA: TGTGCCACCAGCAGAGACAGGGTTCCCGGGGAGCTGTTTTTT. Residues: CATSRDRVPGELFF.

This clonotype was found many times. The chain has TRBV7-2 and TRBJ2-5, with D tentatively TRBD2 (7 bases). Trimming stripped 2 bases from V and 5 bases from J, with 24 bases between. The length of the CDR3 is 18 residues. CDR1 is SGHTA, CDR2 FQGNSA, per germline. CDR3 in amino acids: CASSLREKGRGFRETQYF. The DNA of the CDR3 is TGTGCCAGCAGCTTAAGGGAGAAAGGGAGGGGGTTCAGGGAGACCCAGTACTTC.

This clonotype came up many times. The rearrangement uses TRBV4-3 and TRBJ1-4; D not certain. Germline-derived CDR1 and CDR2 are LGHNA and YSLEER. The CDR3 covers 15 residues. V shed 1 base and J shed 4 bases, with 10 bases lying between them. The CDR3 reads CASSQAHNFNEKLFF. The CDR3, as DNA: TGCGCCAGCAGCCAAGCACACAATTTTAATGAAAAACTGTTTTTT.

This clonotype was recorded many times. The chain combines TRBV12-3 or TRBV12-4 with TRBJ1-5; D is ambiguous. This CDR3 spans 13 amino acids. V lost 1 base, J lost 6 bases, and 7 bases lay in between. The CDR3 sequence is CASSLEGRQPQHF. CDR3 bases: TGTGCCAGCAGTTTAGAAGGGCGTCAGCCCCAGCATTTT.

Notes on this clonotype: A clone one base away is much larger, so this may be a read error. The chain has TRBV12-3 or TRBV12-4 and TRBJ2-3; possibly TRBD2 for D (6 bases). The CDR3 consists of 13 residues. V lost 10 bases and J 4 bases, leaving 15 bases between the germline ends. The CDR3 region has the DNA TGTGCCACCACTTCTAGCGTGGCAGATACGCAGTATTTT. Translating it yields CATTSSVADTQYF.

This clonotype came up many times. The chain recombines TRBV5-1 with TRBJ1-1; D unresolved. Germline CDR1 is SGHRS and CDR2 is YFSETQ. This CDR3 contains 11 residues. Trimming pared 6 bases from V and 3 bases from J, leaving 6 bases between. The CDR3 spells CASIEDTEAFF. The DNA of the CDR3 is TGCGCCAGCATTGAGGACACTGAAGCTTTCTTT.

This clonotype was recorded at least ten times. The rearrangement links TRBV7-2 to TRBJ2-2, with unresolved D. V shed 2 bases and J shed 5 bases, with 9 bases lying between them. CDR3 size: 14 residues. CDR1 and CDR2 (germline): SGHTA, FQGNSA. CDR3 sequence: CASSLSFGTGELFF. The CDR3 nucleotides are TGTGCCAGCAGCTTATCATTTGGGACCGGGGAGCTGTTTTTT. Based on the CDR3 plus reference TRBV7-2 and TRBJ2-2, the full variable domain is GAGVSQSPSNKVTEKGKDVELRCDPISGHTALYWYRQSLGQGLEFLIYFQGNSAPDKSGLPSDRFSAERTGGSVSTLTIQRTQQEDSAVYLCASSLSFGTGELFFGEGSRLTVL.

This clonotype was observed at least ten times. V and J are TRBV5-1 and TRBJ1-1, with D tentatively TRBD1 (5 bases). Germline-derived CDR1 and CDR2 are SGHRS and YFSETQ. CDR3 length equals 16 residues. V shed 4 bases and J shed 4 bases, with 20 bases lying between them. This CDR3 is CASSPQVGGGSTEAFF. DNA of the CDR3: TGCGCCAGCAGCCCCCAGGTCGGGGGTGGCTCCACTGAAGCTTTCTTT.

Here the CDR3 reads CASSFISGGSNTGELFF. The CDR3 bases are TGTGCCAGCAGTTTCATTTCGGGGGGATCGAACACCGGGGAGCTGTTTTTT. The chain recombines TRBV12-3 or TRBV12-4 with TRBJ2-2, with 7 nucleotides matching TRBD2. The V and J ends lost 3 bases and 0 bases, in that order; junction bases with no gene match: 7. This CDR3 is built from 17 residues.

This clonotype showed up many times. The chain recombines TRBV7-9 with TRBJ1-1, with a possible D match to TRBD1 (6 bases). This CDR3 is 12 amino acids long. V was clipped by 2 bases and J by 8 bases, with 9 bases between them. The germline CDR1 and CDR2 sequences are SEHNR and FQNEAQ (reference sequence). The CDR3 DNA reads as TGTGCCAGCAGCTTACTACAGGGAGAAGCTTTCTTT. Protein: CASSLLQGEAFF.

This clonotype was counted many times. V gene TRBV7-3 combines with J gene TRBJ2-3; D gene ambiguous. The CDR3 runs 13 residues. V shed 1 base and J shed 4 bases, with 6 bases lying between them. Looked up from germline, CDR1 is SGHTA and CDR2 is FQGTGA. The CDR3 DNA reads TGTGCCAGCAGCTTAATGGCATCAGATACGCAGTATTTT. Translation gives CASSLMASDTQYF.

This clonotype was picked up many times. V gene TRBV7-9 combines with J gene TRBJ1-1; no firm D call. CDR1 SEHNR and CDR2 FQNEAQ come from the germline V gene (reference sequence). The CDR3 is made up of 11 amino acids. Trimming shortened V by 4 bases and J by 8 bases, and 8 bases separated the two germline ends. The CDR3 DNA follows: TGTGCCAGCAGCTCAACGGGCGAAGCTTTCTTT. Amino acid sequence: CASSSTGEAFF.

In its sample, this clonotype was seen many times. This chain connects TRBV7-8 to TRBJ1-1; 9 bases agree with TRBD1. CDR1 and CDR2 (germline): SGHVS, FQNEAQ. V shed 0 bases, J shed 7 bases, and the junction held 6 bases outside the gene matches. This CDR3 region has 15 residues. In DNA form, the CDR3 reads TGTGCCAGCAGCTTAGCCGCAACAGGGGGCAGTGAAGCTTTCTTT. Its protein product is CASSLAATGGSEAFF.

In its sample, this clonotype was seen many times. The chain has TRBV4-3 and TRBJ1-1; D gene ambiguous. Germline V CDR1 and CDR2: LGHNA, YSLEER. V dropped 1 base and J dropped 4 bases, with 10 bases sitting between them. CDR3 length: 14 residues. CDR3 bases: TGCGCCAGCAGCCAAGTGAGCAGAGGCACTGAAGCTTTCTTT. Translation gives CASSQVSRGTEAFF.

This clonotype was observed at least ten times. The chain has TRBV6-6 and TRBJ1-6; the D gene is possibly TRBD1 (5 bases). The length of the CDR3 is 11 residues. V lost 5 bases and J lost 13, with 9 bases in between. In germline, CDR1 is MNHNY, CDR2 SVGAGI (reference sequence). CDR3 loop: CASSAPGPLHF. As DNA, the CDR3 is TGTGCCAGCAGTGCCCCAGGGCCCCTCCACTTT.

This clonotype was seen repeatedly, ten times or more. The chain carries TRBV7-9 and TRBJ2-2; TRBD1 matches at 8 bases. V gave up 5 bases and J gave up 4 bases; unmatched junction bases: 3. Germline CDR1 is SEHNR and CDR2 is FQNEAQ (reference sequence). CDR3 length: 14 residues. The CDR3 protein is CASSEQGGTGELFF. The CDR3 coding sequence is TGTGCCAGCAGCGAACAGGGGGGCACCGGGGAGCTGTTTTTT.